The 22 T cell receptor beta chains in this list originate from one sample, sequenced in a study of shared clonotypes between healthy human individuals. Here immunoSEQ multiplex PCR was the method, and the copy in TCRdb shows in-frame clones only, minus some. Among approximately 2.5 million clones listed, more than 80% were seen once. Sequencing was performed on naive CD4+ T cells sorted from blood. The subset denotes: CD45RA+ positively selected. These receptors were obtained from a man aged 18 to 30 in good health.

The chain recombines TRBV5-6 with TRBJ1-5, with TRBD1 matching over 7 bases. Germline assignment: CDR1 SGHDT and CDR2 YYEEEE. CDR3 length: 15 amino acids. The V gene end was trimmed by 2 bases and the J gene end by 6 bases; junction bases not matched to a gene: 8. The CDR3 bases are TGTGCCAGCAGCTTCCAGAGGACAGGAGGTCAGCCCCAGCATTTT. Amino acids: CASSFQRTGGQPQHF.

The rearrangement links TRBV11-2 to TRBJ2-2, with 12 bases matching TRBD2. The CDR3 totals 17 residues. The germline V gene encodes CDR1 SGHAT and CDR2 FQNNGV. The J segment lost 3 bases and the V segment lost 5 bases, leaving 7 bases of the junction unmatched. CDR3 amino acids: CASSRLAGGPDTGELFF. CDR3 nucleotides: TGTGCCAGCAGCCGGCTAGCGGGAGGGCCTGACACCGGGGAGCTGTTTTTT.

The CDR3 loop reads CASSYSNPQYNQPQHF. Here the CDR3 DNA reads TGTGCCAGCAGTTACTCGAACCCACAGTACAATCAGCCCCAGCATTTT. V is TRBV6-6 and J is TRBJ1-5; D is ambiguous. The germline V and J ends were trimmed by 0 bases and 3 bases, with 12 bases remaining between them. Per the germline V gene, CDR1 is MNHNY and CDR2 is SVGAGI (reference sequence). CDR3 size: 16 residues.

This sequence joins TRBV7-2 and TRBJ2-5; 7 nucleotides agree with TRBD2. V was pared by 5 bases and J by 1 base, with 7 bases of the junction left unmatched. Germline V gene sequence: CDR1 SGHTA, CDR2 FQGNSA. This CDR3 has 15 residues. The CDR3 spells CASSLRLASQETQYF. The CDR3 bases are TGTGCCAGCAGCCTTAGACTAGCTAGCCAAGAGACCCAGTACTTC.

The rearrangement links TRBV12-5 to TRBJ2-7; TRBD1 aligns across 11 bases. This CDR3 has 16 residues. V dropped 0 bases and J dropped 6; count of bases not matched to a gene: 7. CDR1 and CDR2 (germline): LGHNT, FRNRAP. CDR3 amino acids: CASGLVVLGQGVEQYF. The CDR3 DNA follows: TGTGCTAGTGGTTTGGTCGTCCTGGGACAGGGGGTCGAGCAGTACTTC.

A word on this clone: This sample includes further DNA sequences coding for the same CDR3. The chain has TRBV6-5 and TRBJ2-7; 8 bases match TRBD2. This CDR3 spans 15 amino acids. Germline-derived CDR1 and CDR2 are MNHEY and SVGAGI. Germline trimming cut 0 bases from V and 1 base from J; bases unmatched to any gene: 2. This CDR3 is CASSYSASGSYEQYF. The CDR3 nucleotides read TGTGCCAGCAGTTACTCTGCTAGCGGGTCCTACGAGCAGTACTTC.

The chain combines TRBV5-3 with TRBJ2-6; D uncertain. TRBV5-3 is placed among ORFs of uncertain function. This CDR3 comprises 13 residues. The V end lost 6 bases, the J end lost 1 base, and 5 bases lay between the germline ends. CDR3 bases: TGTGCCAGAATCCCGTCTGGGGCCAACGTCCTGACTTTC. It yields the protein CARIPSGANVLTF.

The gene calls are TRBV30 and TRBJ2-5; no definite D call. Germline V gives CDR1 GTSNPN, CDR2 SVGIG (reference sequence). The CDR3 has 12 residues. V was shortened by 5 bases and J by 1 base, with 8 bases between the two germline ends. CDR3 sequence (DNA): TGTGCCTGGTCCCAGGTCCAAGAGACCCAGTACTTC. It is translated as CAWSQVQETQYF.

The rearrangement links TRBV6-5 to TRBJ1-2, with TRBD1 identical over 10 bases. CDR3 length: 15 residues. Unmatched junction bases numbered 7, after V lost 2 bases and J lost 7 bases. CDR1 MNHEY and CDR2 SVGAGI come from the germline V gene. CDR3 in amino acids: CASSYTGTGAGGYTF. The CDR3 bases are TGTGCCAGCAGTTACACCGGGACAGGGGCCGGTGGCTACACCTTC.

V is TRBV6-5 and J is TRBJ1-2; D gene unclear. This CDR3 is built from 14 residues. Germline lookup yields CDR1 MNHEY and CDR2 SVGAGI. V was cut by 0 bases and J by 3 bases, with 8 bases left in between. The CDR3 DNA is TGTGCCAGCAGTTACTCGGGCCCTTACTATGGCTACACCTTC. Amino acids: CASSYSGPYYGYTF.

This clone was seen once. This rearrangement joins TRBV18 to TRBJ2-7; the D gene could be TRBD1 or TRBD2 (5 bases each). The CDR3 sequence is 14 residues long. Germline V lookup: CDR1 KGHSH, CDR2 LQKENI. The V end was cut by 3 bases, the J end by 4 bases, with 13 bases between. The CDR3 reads CASSPRGLDYEQYF. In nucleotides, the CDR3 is TGTGCCAGCTCACCGAGGGGTTTGGATTACGAGCAGTACTTC.

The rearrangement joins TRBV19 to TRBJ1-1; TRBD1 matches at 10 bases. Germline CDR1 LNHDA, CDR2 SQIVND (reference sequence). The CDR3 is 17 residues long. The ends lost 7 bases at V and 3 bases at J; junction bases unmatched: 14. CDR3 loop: CASTTRGTGVKDTEAFF. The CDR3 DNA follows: TGTGCCAGTACCACCCGCGGGACAGGGGTTAAGGACACTGAAGCTTTCTTT.

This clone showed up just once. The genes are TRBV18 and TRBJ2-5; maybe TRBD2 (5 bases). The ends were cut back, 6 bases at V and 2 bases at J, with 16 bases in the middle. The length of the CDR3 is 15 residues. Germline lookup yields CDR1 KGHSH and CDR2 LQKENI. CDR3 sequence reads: CASSSGNGQQETQYF. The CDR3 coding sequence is TGTGCCAGCTCCTCGGGGAACGGGCAACAAGAGACCCAGTACTTC.

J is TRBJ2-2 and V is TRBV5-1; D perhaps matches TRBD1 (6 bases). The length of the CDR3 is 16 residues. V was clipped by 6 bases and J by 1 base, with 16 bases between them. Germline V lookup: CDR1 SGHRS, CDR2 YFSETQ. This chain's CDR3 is CASTLEWDKNTGELFF. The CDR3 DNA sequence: TGCGCCAGCACCCTGGAGTGGGACAAGAACACCGGGGAGCTGTTTTTT.

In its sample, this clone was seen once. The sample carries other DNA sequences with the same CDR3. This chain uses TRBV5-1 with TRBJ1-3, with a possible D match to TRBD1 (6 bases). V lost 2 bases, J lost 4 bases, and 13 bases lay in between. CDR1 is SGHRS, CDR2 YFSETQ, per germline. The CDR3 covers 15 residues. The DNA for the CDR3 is TGCGCCAGCAGCTTAGTGCAGGGGCCAGGAAACACCATATATTTT. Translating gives CASSLVQGPGNTIYF.

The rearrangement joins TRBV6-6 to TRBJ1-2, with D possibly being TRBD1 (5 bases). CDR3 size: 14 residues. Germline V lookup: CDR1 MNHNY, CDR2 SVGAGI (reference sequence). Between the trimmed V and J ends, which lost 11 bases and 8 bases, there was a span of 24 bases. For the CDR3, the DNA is TGTGCCGGCGGGGTGGCAGGGTCCCAGTGGGGCTACACCTTC. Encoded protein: CAGGVAGSQWGYTF.

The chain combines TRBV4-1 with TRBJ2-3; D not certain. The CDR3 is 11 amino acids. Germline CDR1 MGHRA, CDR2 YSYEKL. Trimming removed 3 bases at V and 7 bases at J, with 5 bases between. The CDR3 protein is CASSHDYTQYF. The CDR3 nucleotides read TGCGCCAGCAGCCATGACTATACGCAGTATTTT.

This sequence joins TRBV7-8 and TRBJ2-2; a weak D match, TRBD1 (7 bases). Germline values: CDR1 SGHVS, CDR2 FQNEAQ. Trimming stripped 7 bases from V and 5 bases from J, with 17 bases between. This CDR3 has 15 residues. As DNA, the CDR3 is TGTGCCAGCACGAGAATGGCAGGGGGGACCGGGGAGCTGTTTTTT. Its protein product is CASTRMAGGTGELFF.

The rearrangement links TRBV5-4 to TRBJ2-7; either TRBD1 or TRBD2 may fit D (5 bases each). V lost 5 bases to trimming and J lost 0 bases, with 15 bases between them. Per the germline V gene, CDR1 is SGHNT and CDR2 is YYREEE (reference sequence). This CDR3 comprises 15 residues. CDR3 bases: TGTGCCAGCAGTGCCGGGACCGCCGTCTCCTACGAGCAGTACTTC. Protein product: CASSAGTAVSYEQYF.

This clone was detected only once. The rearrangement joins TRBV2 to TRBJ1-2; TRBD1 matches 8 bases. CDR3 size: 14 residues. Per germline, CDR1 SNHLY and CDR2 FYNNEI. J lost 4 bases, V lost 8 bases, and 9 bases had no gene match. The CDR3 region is CASPWTGKPYGYTF. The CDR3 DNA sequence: TGTGCCAGCCCTTGGACAGGGAAGCCCTATGGCTACACCTTC.

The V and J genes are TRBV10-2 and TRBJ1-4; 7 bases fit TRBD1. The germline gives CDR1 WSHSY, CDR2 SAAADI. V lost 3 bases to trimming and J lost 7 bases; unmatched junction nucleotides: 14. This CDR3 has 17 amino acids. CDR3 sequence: CASSDVLMDRNFEKLFF. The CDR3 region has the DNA TGCGCCAGCAGTGACGTCCTTATGGACAGGAATTTTGAAAAACTGTTTTTT.

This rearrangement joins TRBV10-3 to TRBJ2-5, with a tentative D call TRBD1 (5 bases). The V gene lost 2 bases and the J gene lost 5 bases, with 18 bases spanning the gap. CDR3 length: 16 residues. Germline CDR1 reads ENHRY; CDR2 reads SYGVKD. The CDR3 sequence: CAISETPQGAGETQYF. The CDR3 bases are TGTGCCATCAGTGAGACGCCTCAAGGGGCAGGGGAGACCCAGTACTTC.